This TCR beta chain appears in the sequencing data of a study of regulatory T cells in long-lasting Graves disease. The wider study: Antithyroid drug exposure in newly diagnosed Graves' patients had lasted under 3 months.

Assembly of TCR beta libraries relied on iRepertoire HTBI primers together with Arm-PCR of CDR3 regions. TCRdb re-called the multiplex PCR reads with MiXCR, one entry per CDR3 protein. The sample records some 250,000 distinct CDR3 sequences, around 16% being singletons. This clonotype was seen ten or more times. Time point given: newly diagnosed GD, antithyroid drugs for less than 3 months. Preparation of the TCR library used RNA extracted from PBMCs. Collection of peripheral blood (approximately 9 milliliters) was done using EDTA tubes. V was clipped by 6 bases and J by 2 bases, with 14 bases between them. The CDR3 loop spans 14 amino acids. CDR1 is MDHEN, CDR2 SYDVKM, per germline.

Sequenced material: peripheral blood mononuclear cells (PBMCs), taken at new diagnosis, from a patient treated with antithyroid drugs. This TCR derives from a female donor with Graves disease. The chain uses TRBV28 and TRBJ2-7; tentatively, D is TRBD1 (5 bases). The CDR3 loop reads CASSRAGSPYEQYF. CDR3 nucleotides: TGTGCCAGCAGCCGTGCAGGGTCCCCCTACGAGCAGTACTTC.